The clone carrying this T cell receptor (beta chain) was detected only a few times. This sample stems from a study of T-cell reconstitution after alpha-beta-depleted transplantation in children. During its preparation, the TCRbeta library received unique molecular identifiers. TCRdb analysed the PCR reads with MiXCR anew, one entry per CDR3 protein. This table has over 200,000 distinct CDR3 sequences, roughly 15% appearing once. The CDR3 spans 17 residues. Trimming took 0 bases from V and 1 from J; bases not matched to a gene: 8. CDR1 DFQATT and CDR2 SNEGSKA come from the germline V gene (reference sequence).

The sequence came from a male patient under 10 years old who had a stem cell transplant for acute lymphoblastic leukemia, so the T cells may come from the graft donor. Sequenced material: PBMCs, mostly from graft donor cells, taken 360 days after TCRalphabeta/CD19-depleted stem cell transplant. The chain links TRBV20-1 to TRBJ2-4; 8 bases align to TRBD2. The CDR3 spells CSARDIIGGGAKNIQYF. CDR3 nucleotide sequence: TGCAGTGCTAGAGATATCATAGGCGGGGGGGCCAAAAACATTCAGTACTTC.